Below, 5 T cell receptor beta chains from the same sample are listed, as sequenced in a study of CD8+ T cells in alopecia areata. Reverse transcription of extracted RNA yielded cDNA, which provided the sequencing template. Only in-frame clones appear in the TCRdb table, and some are missing; sequencing was by immunoSEQ multiplex PCR. The data contain over 200,000 clones, 50% to 65% of them singletons. The material was CD4+ T cells sorted from blood, obtained at week 0. Source of these receptors: a human donor with alopecia areata.

V and J are TRBV30 and TRBJ2-1; D ambiguous. The CDR3 covers 15 residues. In germline, CDR1 is GTSNPN, CDR2 SVGIG (reference sequence). The V gene lost 5 bases and the J gene lost 5 bases, with 19 bases spanning the gap. The chain's CDR3 is CAWESVGTWNNEQFF. The DNA of the CDR3 is TGTGCCTGGGAGTCTGTGGGTACCTGGAACAATGAGCAGTTCTTC.

V is TRBV5-1 and J is TRBJ2-5, with D uncertain. Germline V CDR1 and CDR2: SGHRS, YFSETQ. The V end lost 0 bases, the J end lost 4 bases, and 4 bases lay between the germline ends. The CDR3 sequence is 12 residues long. In DNA form, the CDR3 reads TGCGCCAGCAGCTTGGTAGGAGAGACCCAGTACTTC. Its protein is CASSLVGETQYF.

This chain links TRBV7-3 with TRBJ2-1; TRBD2 agrees at 11 bases. The CDR3 loop spans 14 amino acids. Trimming removed 5 bases from V and 4 bases from J; junction bases left unmatched: 1. The germline V gene has CDR1 SGHTA and CDR2 FQGTGA. CDR3 protein: CASSLAGGYNEQFF. CDR3 bases: TGTGCCAGCAGCCTAGCGGGAGGTTACAATGAGCAGTTCTTC.

The chain joins TRBV7-2 to TRBJ1-4; 9 bases align to TRBD1. V gave up 5 bases and J gave up 5 bases; unmatched junction bases: 3. CDR1 SGHTA and CDR2 FQGNSA come from the germline V gene. The length of the CDR3 is 14 residues. CDR3 sequence (DNA): TGTGCCAGCAGCAAGGGACAGGGAAATGAAAAACTGTTTTTT. Its protein is CASSKGQGNEKLFF. The full variable domain, its missing parts supplied by reference TRBV7-2 and TRBJ1-4, is GAGVSQSPSNKVTEKGKDVELRCDPISGHTALYWYRQSLGQGLEFLIYFQGNSAPDKSGLPSDRFSAERTGGSVSTLTIQRTQQEDSAVYLCASSKGQGNEKLFFGSGTQLSVL.

The chain has TRBV7-9 and TRBJ1-6, with D possibly being TRBD1 (5 bases). Looked up from germline, CDR1 is SEHNR and CDR2 is FQNEAQ (reference sequence). The CDR3 contains 14 residues. The V and J ends lost 5 bases and 8 bases respectively, with 13 bases between them. CDR3 residues: CASSPREGHSPLHF. The DNA of the CDR3 is TGTGCCAGCAGCCCGCGGGAGGGGCATTCACCCCTCCACTTT.